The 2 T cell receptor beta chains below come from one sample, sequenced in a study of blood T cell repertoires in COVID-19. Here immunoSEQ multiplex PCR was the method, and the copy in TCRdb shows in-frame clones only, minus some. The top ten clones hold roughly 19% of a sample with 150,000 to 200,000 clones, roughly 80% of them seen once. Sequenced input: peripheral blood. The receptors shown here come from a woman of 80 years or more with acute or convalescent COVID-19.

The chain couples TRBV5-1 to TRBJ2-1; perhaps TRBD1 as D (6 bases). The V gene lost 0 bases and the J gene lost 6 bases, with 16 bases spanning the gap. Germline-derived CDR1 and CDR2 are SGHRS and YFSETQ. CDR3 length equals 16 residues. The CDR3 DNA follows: TGCGCCAGCAGCTTGGTTGGGACAACACTGCTCAATGAGCAGTTCTTC. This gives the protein CASSLVGTTLLNEQFF. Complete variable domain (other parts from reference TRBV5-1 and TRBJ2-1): KAGVTQTPRYLIKTRGQQVTLSCSPISGHRSVSWYQQTPGQGLQFLFEYFSETQRNKGNFPGRFSGRQFSNSRSEMNVSTLELGDSALYLCASSLVGTTLLNEQFFGPGTRLTVL.

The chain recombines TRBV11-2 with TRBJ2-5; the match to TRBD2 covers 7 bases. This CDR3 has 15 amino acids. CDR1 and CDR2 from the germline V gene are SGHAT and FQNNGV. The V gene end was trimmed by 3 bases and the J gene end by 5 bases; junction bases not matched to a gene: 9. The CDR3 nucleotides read TGTGCCAGCAGCTTCTCCCCGGGGGAGGGGGAGACCCAGTACTTC. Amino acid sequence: CASSFSPGEGETQYF.